The 30 T cell receptor beta chains presented below share a single source sample, sequenced in a study of shared clonotypes between healthy human individuals. This table comes from immunoSEQ multiplex PCR, and its TCRdb copy is limited to in-frame clones, with some not included. The sample lists some 2,100,000 clones; roughly 95% were seen once. The sample was naive CD4+ T cells sorted from blood. Subset in this sample: CD45RA+ positively selected. These receptors were taken from a man between 18 and 29 years old in good health.

The chain uses TRBV25-1 and TRBJ2-1; TRBD2 aligns across 9 bases. This CDR3 has 14 residues. With V trimmed by 2 bases and J by 4 bases, 0 bases remained unmatched. Germline V gene sequence: CDR1 MGHDK, CDR2 SYGVNS. The CDR3 loop reads CASSETSGYNEQFF. The CDR3 coding sequence is TGTGCCAGCAGTGAAACTAGCGGGTACAATGAGCAGTTCTTC.

The chain recombines TRBV30 with TRBJ2-2, with 10 bases fitting TRBD1. The CDR3 contains 16 residues. Germline lookup yields CDR1 GTSNPN and CDR2 SVGIG (reference sequence). Trimming removed 4 bases from V and 2 bases from J; junction bases left unmatched: 7. CDR3 DNA sequence: TGTGCCTGGACCTCAAGACAGGGGGCTAACACCGGGGAGCTGTTTTTT. It codes for CAWTSRQGANTGELFF.

V is TRBV5-4 and J is TRBJ2-3, with a weak D call TRBD1 (6 bases). The CDR3 spans 16 residues. The germline gives CDR1 SGHNT, CDR2 YYREEE (reference sequence). The V and J ends lost 1 base and 0 bases respectively, with 12 bases between them. CDR3 sequence: CASSLLVGGSTDTQYF. CDR3 DNA sequence: TGTGCCAGCAGCTTGTTGGTAGGGGGAAGCACAGATACGCAGTATTTT.

This chain uses TRBV5-1 with TRBJ2-3, with no clear D. V lost 1 base and J lost 6, with 18 bases in between. The CDR3 is 16 residues long. Germline loops: CDR1 SGHRS, CDR2 YFSETQ. CDR3 sequence (DNA): TGCGCCAGCAGCTTGACTTCCTCGGACGTTTCCGATACGCAGTATTTT. It specifies CASSLTSSDVSDTQYF.

The CDR3 DNA reads as TGTGCCAGCAGCCCGAGCGACAATGAGCAGTTCTTC. It yields the protein CASSPSDNEQFF. The V gene is TRBV5-4, the J gene TRBJ2-1; no clear D gene. The CDR3 is 12 residues long. Germline V CDR1 and CDR2: SGHNT, YYREEE (reference sequence). V was cut by 4 bases and J by 5 bases, with 7 bases left in between.

V gene TRBV6-1 combines with J gene TRBJ2-6, with D uncertain. The CDR3 loop spans 16 amino acids. Germline V gives CDR1 MNHNS, CDR2 SASEGT. V was clipped by 2 bases and J by 4 bases, with 12 bases between them. This CDR3 reads CASSEPWGSGANVLTF. In DNA form, the CDR3 reads TGTGCCAGCAGTGAACCGTGGGGATCCGGGGCCAACGTCCTGACTTTC.

The rearrangement uses TRBV15 and TRBJ1-5; D ambiguous. CDR1 and CDR2 from the germline V gene are LNHNV and YYDKDF (reference sequence). The CDR3 has 16 residues. V gave up 3 bases and J gave up 1 base, with 13 bases separating them. CDR3 bases: TGTGCCACCAGCAGCAGAGGGAGCAGGAGCAATCAGCCCCAGCATTTT. Translating gives CATSSRGSRSNQPQHF. The full variable domain, rest sourced from reference TRBV15 and TRBJ1-5, is DAMVIQNPRYQVTQFGKPVTLSCSQTLNHNVMYWYQQKSSQAPKLLFHYYDKDFNNEADTPDNFQSRRPNTSFCFLDIRSPGLGDTAMYLCATSSRGSRSNQPQHFGDGTRLSIL.

The chain combines TRBV18 with TRBJ1-3; D not certain. The V gene's germline CDR1 is KGHSH and CDR2 LQKENI. The CDR3 runs 16 residues. Deletions cut 3 bases from V and 0 bases from J, with 12 bases between. The CDR3 protein is CASSPRDGSSGNTIYF. In DNA form, the CDR3 reads TGTGCCAGCTCACCTAGAGACGGCAGCTCTGGAAACACCATATATTTT.

Details on this clone: This sample also contains other DNA sequences that code for the same CDR3. V usage is TRBV2 and J usage is TRBJ2-7; D is uncertain. The CDR3 has 12 amino acids. V was clipped by 8 bases and J by 0 bases, with 8 bases between them. The germline gives CDR1 SNHLY, CDR2 FYNNEI. The CDR3 reads CASRTNSYEQYF. As DNA, the CDR3 is TGTGCCAGCCGAACTAACTCCTACGAGCAGTACTTC.

The table lists this clone with a count of one. The chain employs TRBV5-1 and TRBJ2-3; 8 bases are shared with TRBD1. The V and J ends lost 10 bases and 5 bases, in that order; junction bases with no gene match: 15. Looked up from germline, CDR1 is SGHRS and CDR2 is YFSETQ. The CDR3 consists of 15 residues. The CDR3 is CACAGGAGMRDTQYF. For the CDR3, the DNA is TGCGCCTGCGCAGGGGGCGCGGGGATGAGAGATACGCAGTATTTT.

The V and J genes are TRBV6-6 and TRBJ2-1, with D perhaps TRBD1 (6 bases). The CDR3 covers 13 residues. Trimming removed 2 bases at V and 4 bases at J, with 6 bases between. Germline V lookup: CDR1 MNHNY, CDR2 SVGAGI (reference sequence). In DNA, the CDR3 is TGTGCCAGCAGTTACGACAGGTACAATGAGCAGTTCTTC. This codes for CASSYDRYNEQFF.

V usage is TRBV5-1 and J usage is TRBJ2-2; 8 bases fit TRBD1. Germline trimming cut 8 bases from V and 9 bases from J; bases unmatched to any gene: 9. Germline CDR1 SGHRS, CDR2 YFSETQ. The CDR3 has 13 amino acids. CDR3 nucleotides: TGCGCCAGAGCGGACAGGGATGTAAGGGAGCTGTTTTTT. The encoded protein is CARADRDVRELFF.

This clone was recorded only once. The chain combines TRBV5-8 with TRBJ1-2; tentative D call: TRBD1 (5 bases). Germline CDR1 and CDR2: SGHTS and YDEGEE. The CDR3 contains 15 residues. Trimming removed 2 bases at V and 5 bases at J, with 16 bases between. CDR3 loop: CASSFPGGTGYGYTF. CDR3 nucleotides: TGTGCCAGCAGCTTCCCCGGGGGGACGGGGTATGGCTACACCTTC.

The chain combines TRBV2 with TRBJ1-1; D possibly corresponds to TRBD1 (6 bases). Per germline, CDR1 SNHLY and CDR2 FYNNEI. The V and J ends lost 6 bases and 6 bases respectively, with 11 bases between them. The CDR3 is 12 amino acids. CDR3 protein: CASRGGLAEAFF. CDR3 DNA: TGTGCCAGCAGGGGGGGGCTCGCTGAAGCTTTCTTT.

V gene TRBV5-4 combines with J gene TRBJ1-1, with TRBD1 as a possible D gene (6 bases). Per germline, CDR1 SGHNT and CDR2 YYREEE (reference sequence). V was clipped by 3 bases and J by 0 bases, with 15 bases between them. This CDR3 spans 16 amino acids. The chain's CDR3 is CASSSGAGGMNTEAFF. CDR3 nucleotides: TGTGCCAGCAGCTCGGGGGCAGGAGGCATGAACACTGAAGCTTTCTTT.

This clone showed up just a few times. Other nucleotide sequences from this sample produce the same CDR3. The V call is TRBV20-1, the J call TRBJ2-1, with TRBD2 as a possible D gene (6 bases). The CDR3 totals 11 residues. Trimming shortened V by 6 bases and J by 7 bases, and 10 bases separated the two germline ends. Germline V lookup: CDR1 DFQATT, CDR2 SNEGSKA (reference sequence). The CDR3 sequence: CSASLANEQFF. CDR3 DNA sequence: TGCAGTGCGTCCCTAGCGAATGAGCAGTTCTTC.

The gene calls are TRBV5-1 and TRBJ2-7, with a possible D match to TRBD1 (6 bases). CDR1 is SGHRS and CDR2 is YFSETQ in the germline V gene. Trimming took 0 bases from V and 2 from J, leaving 15 bases between them. This CDR3 region has 16 residues. The CDR3 sequence: CASSLAETGPPYEQYF. The CDR3, as DNA: TGCGCCAGCAGCTTGGCCGAGACAGGACCCCCCTACGAGCAGTACTTC.

The gene calls are TRBV10-1 and TRBJ2-7; 8 positions agree with TRBD1. CDR1 is WNHNN and CDR2 is SYGVQD in the germline V gene (reference sequence). The V gene end was trimmed by 2 bases and the J gene end by 2 bases; junction bases not matched to a gene: 5. The CDR3 has 15 residues. This CDR3 is CASSETQGAPYEQYF. For the CDR3, the DNA is TGCGCCAGCAGTGAGACCCAGGGGGCGCCCTACGAGCAGTACTTC.

This sequence joins TRBV11-1 and TRBJ2-7; 7 bases agree with TRBD2. This CDR3 has 15 amino acids. CDR1 and CDR2 from the germline V gene are SGHAT and FQDESV (reference sequence). V shed 5 bases, J shed 4 bases, and the junction held 11 bases outside the gene matches. The CDR3 here is CASSRAGEPGYEQYF. The CDR3 DNA reads TGTGCCAGCAGCCGCGCGGGGGAACCGGGGTACGAGCAGTACTTC.

The V and J genes are TRBV6-6 and TRBJ1-2; weak D call: TRBD1 (6 bases). The CDR3 runs to 15 residues. Germline-derived CDR1 and CDR2 are MNHNY and SVGAGI (reference sequence). The V end was cut by 2 bases, the J end by 2 bases, with 12 bases between. CDR3 region: CASSYPGTPNYGYTF. The CDR3 coding sequence is TGTGCCAGCAGTTACCCCGGGACACCCAACTATGGCTACACCTTC.

The chain carries TRBV30 and TRBJ2-7; 11 nucleotides match TRBD1. CDR3 length: 13 residues. Germline CDR1 reads GTSNPN; CDR2 reads SVGIG (reference sequence). The V gene end was trimmed by 5 bases and the J gene end by 6 bases; junction bases not matched to a gene: 6. This CDR3 reads CAWAGTGGSEQYF. The CDR3 DNA is TGTGCCTGGGCCGGGACAGGGGGGTCCGAGCAGTACTTC.

The chain's CDR3 is CASSVYTGGGTEAFF. The CDR3 coding sequence is TGCGCCAGCAGCGTTTACACAGGGGGCGGCACTGAAGCTTTCTTT. The chain is built from TRBV5-1 and TRBJ1-1; 9 positions match TRBD1. Trimming at V came to 4 bases and at J to 4 bases, leaving 8 bases not matched to a gene. The germline V gene encodes CDR1 SGHRS and CDR2 YFSETQ. This CDR3 is built from 15 residues. Combining the CDR3 with reference TRBV5-1 and TRBJ1-1 gives the whole variable domain KAGVTQTPRYLIKTRGQQVTLSCSPISGHRSVSWYQQTPGQGLQFLFEYFSETQRNKGNFPGRFSGRQFSNSRSEMNVSTLELGDSALYLCASSVYTGGGTEAFFGQGTRLTVV.

V is TRBV19 and J is TRBJ1-2; D might be TRBD1 (6 bases). Germline assignment: CDR1 LNHDA and CDR2 SQIVND (reference sequence). The CDR3 loop spans 14 amino acids. The ends were cut back, 7 bases at V and 2 bases at J, with 14 bases in the middle. The CDR3 bases are TGTGCCAGTACCACACCCGGACAGAACTATGGCTACACCTTC. This sequence encodes CASTTPGQNYGYTF. The full variable domain, with the rest looked up from reference TRBV19 and TRBJ1-2, is DGGITQSPKYLFRKEGQNVTLSCEQNLNHDAMYWYRQDPGQGLRLIYYSQIVNDFQKGDIAEGYSVSREKKESFPLTVTSAQKNPTAFYLCASTTPGQNYGYTFGSGTRLTVV.

The genes are TRBV5-4 and TRBJ1-2, with D perhaps matching TRBD1 (5 bases). Trimming took 2 bases from V and 1 from J, leaving 12 bases between them. The CDR3 consists of 15 residues. CDR1 and CDR2 (germline): SGHNT, YYREEE (reference sequence). The CDR3 loop is CASSFGDVGNYGYTF. The CDR3 DNA reads TGTGCCAGCAGCTTTGGGGACGTCGGTAACTATGGCTACACCTTC.

The J gene is TRBJ1-5, the V gene TRBV19; 7 bases align to TRBD1. The V and J ends lost 1 base and 0 bases, in that order; junction bases with no gene match: 9. The CDR3 has 18 residues. CDR1 and CDR2 from the germline V gene are LNHDA and SQIVND (reference sequence). CDR3 sequence reads: CASSIGQGNPYSNQPQHF. The CDR3 DNA reads TGTGCCAGTAGTATAGGACAGGGCAATCCTTATAGCAATCAGCCCCAGCATTTT.

V gene TRBV9 combines with J gene TRBJ2-3; 7 bases map to TRBD2. CDR3 size: 15 residues. Germline V gives CDR1 SGDLS, CDR2 YYNGEE. V shed 0 bases, J shed 6 bases, and the junction held 7 bases outside the gene matches. The CDR3 protein is CASSVAGGGGDTQYF. The CDR3 bases are TGTGCCAGCAGCGTAGCTGGCGGGGGTGGTGATACGCAGTATTTT.

Note on this clone: Other DNA variants within this sample encode the same CDR3. V and J are TRBV29-1 and TRBJ2-5; D unresolved. The germline CDR1 and CDR2 sequences are SQVTM and ANQGSEA. This CDR3 spans 11 amino acids. Trimming took 4 bases from V and 5 from J, leaving 8 bases between them. The CDR3: CSVAEWETQYF. The CDR3 DNA sequence: TGCAGCGTTGCGGAGTGGGAGACCCAGTACTTC.

The V gene is TRBV28, the J gene TRBJ1-6; perhaps TRBD1 as D (5 bases). V was cut by 6 bases and J by 3 bases, with 15 bases left in between. Germline V CDR1 and CDR2: MDHEN, SYDVKM. The CDR3 extends over 16 amino acids. The CDR3 protein is CASSLPGGVYNSPLHF. In DNA, the CDR3 is TGTGCCAGCAGCCTCCCGGGGGGGGTCTATAATTCACCCCTCCACTTT.

This chain joins TRBV10-3 and TRBJ2-3; D uncertain. CDR1 and CDR2 (germline): ENHRY, SYGVKD. This CDR3 comprises 14 residues. The ends were cut back, 8 bases at V and 0 bases at J, with 12 bases in the middle. The CDR3 spells CAIQAQSSTDTQYF. The CDR3 DNA sequence: TGTGCCATCCAAGCTCAGTCTAGCACAGATACGCAGTATTTT.

This chain connects TRBV5-1 to TRBJ1-5, with a possible D match to TRBD1 (5 bases). CDR3 length: 14 residues. Germline V gene data show CDR1 as SGHRS and CDR2 as YFSETQ. Deletions cut 4 bases from V and 9 bases from J, with 17 bases between. CDR3 sequence: CASSPGHGSGPQHF. Here the CDR3 DNA reads TGCGCCAGCAGCCCCGGACACGGGAGCGGGCCCCAGCATTTT.